This T cell receptor beta chain came from a study of blood T cell repertoires in COVID-19. V was clipped by 5 bases and J by 4 bases, with 15 bases between them. The CDR3 is 14 residues long. CDR1 and CDR2 from the germline V gene are SGHTA and FQGNSA. Produced via immunoSEQ multiplex PCR; TCRdb's table is partial and in-frame only. This sample yields 400,000 to 550,000 clones, of which about 85% are seen a single time; almost 2% belongs to the top ten. The sequencing sample was made of PBMCs or T cells enriched from blood (not recorded which). The receptor's source is a woman younger than 30 with acute COVID-19. V gene TRBV7-2 combines with J gene TRBJ2-7, with D tentatively TRBD2 (7 bases). As DNA, the CDR3 is TGTGCCAGCAGCCTCCGGACTAGGGGGTACGAGCAGTACTTC. Translating it yields CASSLRTRGYEQYF.